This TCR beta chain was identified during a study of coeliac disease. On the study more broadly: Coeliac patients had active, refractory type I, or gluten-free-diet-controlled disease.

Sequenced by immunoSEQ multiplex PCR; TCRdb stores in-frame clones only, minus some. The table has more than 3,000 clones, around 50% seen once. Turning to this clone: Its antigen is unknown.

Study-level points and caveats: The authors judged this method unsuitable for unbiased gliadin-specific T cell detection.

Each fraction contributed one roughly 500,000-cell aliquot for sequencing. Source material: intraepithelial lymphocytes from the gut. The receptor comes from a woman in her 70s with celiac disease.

CDR3 in DNA: TGTGCCAGCAGTTTCGGGGGACACACTGAAGCTTTCTTT. Translation: CASSFGGHTEAFF. The J gene is TRBJ1-1, the V gene TRBV27; D perhaps matches TRBD1 (5 bases). The CDR3 loop spans 13 amino acids. Per the germline V gene, CDR1 is MNHEY and CDR2 is SMNVEV (reference sequence). Trimming took off 3 bases at V and 3 bases at J, with 8 bases between the two ends.